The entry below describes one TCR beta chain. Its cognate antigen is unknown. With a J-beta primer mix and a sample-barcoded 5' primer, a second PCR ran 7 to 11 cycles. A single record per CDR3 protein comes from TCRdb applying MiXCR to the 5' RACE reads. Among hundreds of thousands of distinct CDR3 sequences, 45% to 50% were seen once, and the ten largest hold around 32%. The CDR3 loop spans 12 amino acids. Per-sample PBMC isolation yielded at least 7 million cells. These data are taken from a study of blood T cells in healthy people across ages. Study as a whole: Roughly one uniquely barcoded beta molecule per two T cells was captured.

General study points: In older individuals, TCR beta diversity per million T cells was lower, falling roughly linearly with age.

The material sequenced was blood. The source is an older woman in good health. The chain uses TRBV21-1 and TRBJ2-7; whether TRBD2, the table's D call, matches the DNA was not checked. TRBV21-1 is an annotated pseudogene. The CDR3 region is CASRRGWNEQYF. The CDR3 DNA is TGTGCCAGCAGGCGGGGATGGAATGAGCAGTACTTC.